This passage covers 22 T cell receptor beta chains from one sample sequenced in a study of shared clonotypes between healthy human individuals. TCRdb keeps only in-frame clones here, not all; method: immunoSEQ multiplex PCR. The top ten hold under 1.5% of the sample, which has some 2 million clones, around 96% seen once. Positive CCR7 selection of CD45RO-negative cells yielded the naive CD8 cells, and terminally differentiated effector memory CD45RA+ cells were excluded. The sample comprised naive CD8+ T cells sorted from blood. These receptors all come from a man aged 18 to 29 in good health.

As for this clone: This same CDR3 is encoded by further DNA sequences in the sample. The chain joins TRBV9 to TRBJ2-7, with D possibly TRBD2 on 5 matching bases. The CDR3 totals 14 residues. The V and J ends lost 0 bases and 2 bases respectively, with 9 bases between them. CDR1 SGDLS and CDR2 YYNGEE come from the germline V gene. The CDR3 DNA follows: TGTGCCAGCAGCGTAGGGACTGGTCCCTACGAGCAGTACTTC. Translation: CASSVGTGPYEQYF.

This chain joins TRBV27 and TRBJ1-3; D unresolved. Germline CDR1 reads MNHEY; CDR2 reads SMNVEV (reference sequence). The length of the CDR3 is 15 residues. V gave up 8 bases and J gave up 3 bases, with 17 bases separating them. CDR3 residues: CASAPGTGFGNTIYF. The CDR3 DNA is TGTGCCAGCGCCCCTGGTACGGGGTTTGGAAACACCATATATTTT.

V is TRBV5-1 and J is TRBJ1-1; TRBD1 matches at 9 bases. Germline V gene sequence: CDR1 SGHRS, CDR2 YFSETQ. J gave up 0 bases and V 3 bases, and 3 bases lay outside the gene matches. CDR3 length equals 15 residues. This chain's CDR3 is CASSWTGALNTEAFF. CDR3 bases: TGCGCCAGCAGCTGGACAGGGGCTTTGAACACTGAAGCTTTCTTT.

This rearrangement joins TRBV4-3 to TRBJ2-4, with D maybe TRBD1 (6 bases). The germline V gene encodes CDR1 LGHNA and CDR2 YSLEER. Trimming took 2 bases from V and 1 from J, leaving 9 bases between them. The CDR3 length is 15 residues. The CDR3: CASSQSRGAKNIQYF. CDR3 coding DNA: TGCGCCAGCAGCCAATCAAGGGGGGCCAAAAACATTCAGTACTTC.

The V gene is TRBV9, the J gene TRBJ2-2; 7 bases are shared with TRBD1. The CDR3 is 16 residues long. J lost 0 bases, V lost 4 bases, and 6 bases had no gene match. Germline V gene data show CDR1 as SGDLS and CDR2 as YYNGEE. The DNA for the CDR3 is TGTGCCAGCAGCCCCTGGACAGGAGCGAACACCGGGGAGCTGTTTTTT. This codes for CASSPWTGANTGELFF.

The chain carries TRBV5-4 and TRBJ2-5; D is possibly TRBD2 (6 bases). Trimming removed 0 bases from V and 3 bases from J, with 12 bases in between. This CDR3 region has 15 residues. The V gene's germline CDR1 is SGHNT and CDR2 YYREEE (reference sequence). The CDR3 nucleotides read TGTGCCAGCAGCTTGGCGGAGGGTTCAGAAGAGACCCAGTACTTC. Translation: CASSLAEGSEETQYF.

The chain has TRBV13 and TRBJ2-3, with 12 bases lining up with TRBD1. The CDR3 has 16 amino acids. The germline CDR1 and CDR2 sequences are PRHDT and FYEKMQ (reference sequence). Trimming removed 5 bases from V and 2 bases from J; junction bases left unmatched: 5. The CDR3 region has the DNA TGTGCCAGCAGCGGTGGGACAGGGGGCATCACAGATACGCAGTATTTT. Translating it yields CASSGGTGGITDTQYF.

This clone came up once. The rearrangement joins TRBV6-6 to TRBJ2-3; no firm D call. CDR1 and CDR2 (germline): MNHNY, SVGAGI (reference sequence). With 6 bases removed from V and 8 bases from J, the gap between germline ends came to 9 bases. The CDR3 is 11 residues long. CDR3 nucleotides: TGTGCCAGCAGCCCGTCGGGTACGCAGTATTTT. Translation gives CASSPSGTQYF.

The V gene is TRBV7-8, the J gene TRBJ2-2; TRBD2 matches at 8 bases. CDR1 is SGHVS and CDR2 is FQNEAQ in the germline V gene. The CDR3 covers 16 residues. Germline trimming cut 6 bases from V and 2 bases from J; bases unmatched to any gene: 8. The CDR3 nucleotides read TGTGCCAGCAGTGCCGAGCGGGGGCCAAACACCGGGGAGCTGTTTTTT. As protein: CASSAERGPNTGELFF.

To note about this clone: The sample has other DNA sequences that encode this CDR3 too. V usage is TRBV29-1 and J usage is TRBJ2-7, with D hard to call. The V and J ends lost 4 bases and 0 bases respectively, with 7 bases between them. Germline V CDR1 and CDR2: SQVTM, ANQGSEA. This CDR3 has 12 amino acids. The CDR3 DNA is TGCAGCGTTGTTACCGTCTCCTACGAGCAGTACTTC. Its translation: CSVVTVSYEQYF.

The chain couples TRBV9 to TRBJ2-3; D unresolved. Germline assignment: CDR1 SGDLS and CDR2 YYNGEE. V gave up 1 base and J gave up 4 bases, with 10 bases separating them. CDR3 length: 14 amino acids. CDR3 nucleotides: TGTGCCAGCAGCGTAAGCCTAGGCCCAGATACGCAGTATTTT. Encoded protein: CASSVSLGPDTQYF.

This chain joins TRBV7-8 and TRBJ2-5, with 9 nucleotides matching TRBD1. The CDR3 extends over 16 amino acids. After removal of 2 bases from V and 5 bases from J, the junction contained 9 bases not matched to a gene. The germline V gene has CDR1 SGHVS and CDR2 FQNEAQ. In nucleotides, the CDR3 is TGTGCCAGCAGCTTAAACGGACAGGGGTCAGGGGAGACCCAGTACTTC. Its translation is CASSLNGQGSGETQYF.

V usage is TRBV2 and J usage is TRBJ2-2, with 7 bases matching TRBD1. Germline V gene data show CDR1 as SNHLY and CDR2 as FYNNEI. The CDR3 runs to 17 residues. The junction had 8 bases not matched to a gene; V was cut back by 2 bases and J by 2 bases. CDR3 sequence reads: CASSERFGTDNTGELFF. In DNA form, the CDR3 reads TGTGCCAGCAGTGAACGGTTCGGGACAGACAACACCGGGGAGCTGTTTTTT.

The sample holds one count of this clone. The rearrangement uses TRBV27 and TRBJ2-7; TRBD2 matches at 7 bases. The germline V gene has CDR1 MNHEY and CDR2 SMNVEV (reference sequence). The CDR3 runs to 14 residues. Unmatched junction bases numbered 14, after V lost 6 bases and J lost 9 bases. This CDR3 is CASSRGVIDQGQYF. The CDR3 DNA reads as TGTGCCAGCAGCCGGGGGGTCATAGACCAGGGGCAGTACTTC.

CDR3 protein: CASAQRSPMGLESAGANVLTF. CDR3 in DNA: TGCGCCAGCGCCCAAAGGTCACCGATGGGCTTAGAGTCAGCCGGGGCCAACGTCCTGACTTTC. The chain couples TRBV23-1 to TRBJ2-6; the D is unclear. TRBV23-1 is filed as an ORF, its function uncertain. V lost 8 bases, J lost 4 bases, and 33 bases lay in between. This CDR3 comprises 21 residues.

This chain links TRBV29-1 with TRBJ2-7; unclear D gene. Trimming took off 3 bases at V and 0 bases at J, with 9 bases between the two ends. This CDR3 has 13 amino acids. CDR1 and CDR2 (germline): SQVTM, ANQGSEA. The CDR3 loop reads CSVEAESSYEQYF. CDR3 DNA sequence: TGCAGCGTTGAGGCGGAGAGCTCCTACGAGCAGTACTTC.

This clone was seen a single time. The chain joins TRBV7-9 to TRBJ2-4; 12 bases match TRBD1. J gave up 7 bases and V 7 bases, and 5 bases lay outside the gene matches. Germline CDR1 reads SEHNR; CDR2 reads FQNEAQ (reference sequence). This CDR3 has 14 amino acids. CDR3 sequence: CASKKGTGGNIQYF. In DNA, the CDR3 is TGTGCCAGCAAAAAAGGGACAGGGGGCAACATTCAGTACTTC.

The CDR3 DNA sequence: TGCGCCAGCAGCCAAGAAAATTTGGACGTCCCCTACGAGCAGTACTTC. Its translation: CASSQENLDVPYEQYF. V gene TRBV4-3 combines with J gene TRBJ2-7; the D is unclear. This CDR3 spans 16 amino acids. Deletions cut 0 bases from V and 2 bases from J, with 14 bases between. Germline V CDR1 and CDR2: LGHNA, YSLEER.

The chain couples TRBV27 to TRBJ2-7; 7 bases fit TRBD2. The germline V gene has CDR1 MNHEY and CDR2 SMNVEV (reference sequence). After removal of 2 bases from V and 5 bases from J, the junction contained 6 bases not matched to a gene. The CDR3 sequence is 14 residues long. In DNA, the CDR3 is TGTGCCAGCAGTTTAAGGGAGGGGCGCAACGAGCAGTACTTC. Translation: CASSLREGRNEQYF.

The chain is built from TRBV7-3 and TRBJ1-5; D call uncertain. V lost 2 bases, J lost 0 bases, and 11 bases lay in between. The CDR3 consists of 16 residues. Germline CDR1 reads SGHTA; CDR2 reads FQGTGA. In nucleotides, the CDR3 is TGTGCCAGCAGCTTATCCCATAACTATAGCAATCAGCCCCAGCATTTT. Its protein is CASSLSHNYSNQPQHF.

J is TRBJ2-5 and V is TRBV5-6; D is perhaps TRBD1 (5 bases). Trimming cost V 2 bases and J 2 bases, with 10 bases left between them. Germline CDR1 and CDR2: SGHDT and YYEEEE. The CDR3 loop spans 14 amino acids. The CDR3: CASSFGNRQETQYF. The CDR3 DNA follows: TGTGCCAGCAGCTTTGGGAACAGGCAAGAGACCCAGTACTTC.

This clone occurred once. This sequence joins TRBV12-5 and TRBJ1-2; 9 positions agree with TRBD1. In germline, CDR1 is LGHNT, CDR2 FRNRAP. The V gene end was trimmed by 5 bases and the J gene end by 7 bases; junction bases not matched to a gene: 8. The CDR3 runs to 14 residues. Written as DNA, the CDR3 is TGTGCTAGTGGTCCGGGGACAGGGTTTGGTGGCTACACCTTC. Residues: CASGPGTGFGGYTF.